The sequence of this T cell receptor (beta chain) was determined in a study of T cell responses to AZD1222 COVID-19 vaccine. V shed 2 bases and J shed 4 bases, with 9 bases lying between them. Germline CDR1 is SGHTA and CDR2 is FQGNSA. CDR3 length equals 13 residues. Libraries were prepared by immunoSEQ multiplex PCR; TCRdb keeps only in-frame clonotypes and omits some of them. The sample includes 150,000 or so clones, 89% of them seen just once. Material: peripheral blood, obtained on day 0 of AZD1222 vaccination. The V call is TRBV7-2, the J call TRBJ2-7, with unresolved D. This clonotype originated in an adult in good health. CDR3 protein: CASSLWVDYEQYF. DNA for the CDR3: TGTGCCAGCAGCTTATGGGTTGATTACGAGCAGTACTTC.